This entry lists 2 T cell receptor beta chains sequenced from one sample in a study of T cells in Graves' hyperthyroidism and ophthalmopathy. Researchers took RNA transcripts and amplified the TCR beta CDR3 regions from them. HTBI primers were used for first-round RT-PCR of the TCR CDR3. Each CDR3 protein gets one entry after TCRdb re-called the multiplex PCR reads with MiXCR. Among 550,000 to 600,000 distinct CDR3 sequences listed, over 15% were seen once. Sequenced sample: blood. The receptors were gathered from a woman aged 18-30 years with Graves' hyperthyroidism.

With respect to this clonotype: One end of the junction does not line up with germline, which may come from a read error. In DNA, the CDR3 is TGCAGTGCTCGCCGTGCAGGGGCAAGGGAAAACCTGTTTTTT. Translated, it gives CSARRAGARENLFF. This chain joins TRBV20-1 and TRBJ1-4; D is perhaps TRBD1 (6 bases). This CDR3 is 14 amino acids long. Germline V gene data show CDR1 as DFQATT and CDR2 as SNEGSKA (reference sequence).

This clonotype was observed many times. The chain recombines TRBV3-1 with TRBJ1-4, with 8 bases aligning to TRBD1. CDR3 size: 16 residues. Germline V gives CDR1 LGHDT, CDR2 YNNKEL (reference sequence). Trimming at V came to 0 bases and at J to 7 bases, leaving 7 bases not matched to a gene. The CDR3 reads CASSQDPGTGSEKLFF. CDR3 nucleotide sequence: TGTGCCAGCAGCCAAGATCCCGGGACAGGTAGTGAAAAACTGTTTTTT.